This T cell receptor (beta chain) comes out of a study of shared clonotypes between healthy human individuals. Whole-study findings and limits: Expectations were that clonotype sharing among donors would be affected by sequencing depth.

Study processing details: Filtering differed, since immunoSEQ gave only junction sequences and no quality scores. Produced via immunoSEQ multiplex PCR; TCRdb's table is partial and in-frame only. V, J and clone size are taken as reported in that table, and D and trimming were inferred from the DNA itself. The data hold some 2,000,000 clones, with about 95% observed a single time. A remark on this clone: The antigen is not known.

Germline CDR1 and CDR2: MNHEY and SVGAGI. Trimming shortened V by 2 bases and J by 3 bases, and 14 bases separated the two germline ends. The CDR3 has 16 residues. CD45RO-negative, CCR7-positively selected cells formed the naive CD8 fraction, excluding terminally differentiated effector memory CD45RA+ cells. This chain uses TRBV6-5 with TRBJ2-1; D gene unclear. The sequence was collected from a man aged 18-30 years in good health. The sequenced sample was naive CD8+ T cells sorted from blood. In DNA, the CDR3 is TGTGCCAGCAGTTACATCCCGAGCGACGGCTACAATGAGCAGTTCTTC. Translating it yields CASSYIPSDGYNEQFF.